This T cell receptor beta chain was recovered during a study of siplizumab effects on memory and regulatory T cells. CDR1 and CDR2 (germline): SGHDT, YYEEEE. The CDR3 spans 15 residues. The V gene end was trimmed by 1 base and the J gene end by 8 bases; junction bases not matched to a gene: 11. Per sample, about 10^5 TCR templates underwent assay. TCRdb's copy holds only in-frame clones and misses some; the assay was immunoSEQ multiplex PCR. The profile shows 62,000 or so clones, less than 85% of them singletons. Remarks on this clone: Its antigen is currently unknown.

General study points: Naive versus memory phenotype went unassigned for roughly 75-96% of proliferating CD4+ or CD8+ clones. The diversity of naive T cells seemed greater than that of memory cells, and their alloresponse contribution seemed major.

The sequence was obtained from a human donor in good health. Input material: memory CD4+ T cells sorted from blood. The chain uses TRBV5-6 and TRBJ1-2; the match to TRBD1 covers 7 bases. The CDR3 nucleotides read TGTGCCAGCAGCTTGTTCTTCAGGGGGGACTTCGGCTACACCTTC. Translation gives CASSLFFRGDFGYTF.